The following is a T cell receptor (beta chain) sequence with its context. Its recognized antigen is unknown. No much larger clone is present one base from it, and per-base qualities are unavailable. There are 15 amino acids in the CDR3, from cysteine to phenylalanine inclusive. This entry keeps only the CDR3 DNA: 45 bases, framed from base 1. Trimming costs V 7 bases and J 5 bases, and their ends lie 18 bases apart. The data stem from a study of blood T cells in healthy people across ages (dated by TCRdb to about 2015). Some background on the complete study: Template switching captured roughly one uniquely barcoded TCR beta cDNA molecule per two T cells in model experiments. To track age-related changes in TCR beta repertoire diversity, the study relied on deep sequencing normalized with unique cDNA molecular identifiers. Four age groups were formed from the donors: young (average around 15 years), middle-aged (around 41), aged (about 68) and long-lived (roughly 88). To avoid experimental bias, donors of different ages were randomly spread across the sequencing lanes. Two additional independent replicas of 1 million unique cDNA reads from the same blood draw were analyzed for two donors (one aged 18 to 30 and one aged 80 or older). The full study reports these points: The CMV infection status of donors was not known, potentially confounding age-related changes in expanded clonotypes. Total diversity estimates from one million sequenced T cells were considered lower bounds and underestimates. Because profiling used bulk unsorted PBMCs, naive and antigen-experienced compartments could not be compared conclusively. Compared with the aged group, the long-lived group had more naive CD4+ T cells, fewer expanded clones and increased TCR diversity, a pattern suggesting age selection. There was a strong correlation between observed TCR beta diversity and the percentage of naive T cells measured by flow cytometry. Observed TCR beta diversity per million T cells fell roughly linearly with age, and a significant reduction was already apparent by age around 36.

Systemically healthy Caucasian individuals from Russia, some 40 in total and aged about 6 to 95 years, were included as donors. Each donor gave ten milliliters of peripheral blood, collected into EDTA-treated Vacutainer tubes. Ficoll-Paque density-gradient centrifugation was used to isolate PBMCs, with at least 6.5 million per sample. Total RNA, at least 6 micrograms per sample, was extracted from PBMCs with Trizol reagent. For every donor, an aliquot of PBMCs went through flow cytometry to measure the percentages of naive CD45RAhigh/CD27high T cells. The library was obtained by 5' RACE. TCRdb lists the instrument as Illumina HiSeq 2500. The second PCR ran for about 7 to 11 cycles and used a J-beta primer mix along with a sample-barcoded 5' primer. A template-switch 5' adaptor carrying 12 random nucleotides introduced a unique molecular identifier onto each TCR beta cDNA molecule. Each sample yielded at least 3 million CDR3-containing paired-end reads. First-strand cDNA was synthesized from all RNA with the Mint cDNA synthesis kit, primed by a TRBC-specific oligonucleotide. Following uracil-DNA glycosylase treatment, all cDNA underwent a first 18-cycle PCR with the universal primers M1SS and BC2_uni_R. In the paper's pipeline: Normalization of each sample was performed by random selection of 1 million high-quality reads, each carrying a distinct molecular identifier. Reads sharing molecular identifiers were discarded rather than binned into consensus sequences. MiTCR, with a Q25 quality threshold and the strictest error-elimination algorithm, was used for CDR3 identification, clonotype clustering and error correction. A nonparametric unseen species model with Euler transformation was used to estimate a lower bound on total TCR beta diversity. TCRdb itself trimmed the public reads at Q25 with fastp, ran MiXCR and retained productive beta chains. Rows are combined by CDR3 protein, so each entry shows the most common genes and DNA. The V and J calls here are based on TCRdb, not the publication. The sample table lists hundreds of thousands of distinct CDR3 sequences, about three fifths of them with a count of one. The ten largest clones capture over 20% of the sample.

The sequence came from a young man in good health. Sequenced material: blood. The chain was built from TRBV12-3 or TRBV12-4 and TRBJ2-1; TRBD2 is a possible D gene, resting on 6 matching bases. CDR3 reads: CASTRTGVKDNEQFF. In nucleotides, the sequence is TGTGCCAGCACACGGACGGGGGTAAAGGACAATGAGCAGTTCTTC.